These 12 T cell receptor beta chains were all obtained from the same sample, sequenced in a study of blood T cells in healthy people across ages. A second PCR of about 7 to 12 cycles used a sample-barcoded 5' primer and a J-beta primer mix. TCRdb called the 5' RACE reads again in MiXCR, with one record for every CDR3 protein. The top ten clones hold roughly 23% of a sample with 1.5 million to 2 million distinct CDR3 sequences, approximately 39% of them seen once. Sequenced: blood. Receptor source: a human donor in good health.

This clonotype was seen a handful of times. The rearrangement links TRBV15 to TRBJ2-4; 12 nucleotides line up with TRBD2. CDR1 is LNHNV, CDR2 YYDKDF, per germline (reference sequence). Unmatched junction bases numbered 4, after V lost 2 bases and J lost 2 bases. This CDR3 spans 17 amino acids. The CDR3 sequence is CATSRTSGGQPKNIQYF. The CDR3 DNA follows: TGTGCCACCAGCAGAACTAGCGGGGGGCAACCCAAAAACATTCAGTACTTC.

This rearrangement joins TRBV20-1 to TRBJ1-2, with D tentatively TRBD1 (5 bases). CDR3 length equals 13 residues. V lost 1 base to trimming and J lost 3 bases, with 9 bases between them. Germline CDR1 is DFQATT and CDR2 is SNEGSKA (reference sequence). DNA for the CDR3: TGCAGTGCTAGAGTGGGCAGGGACTATGGCTACACCTTC. Protein product: CSARVGRDYGYTF.

J is TRBJ2-1 and V is TRBV20-1; tentatively, D is TRBD1 or TRBD2 (5 bases each). The germline CDR1 and CDR2 sequences are DFQATT and SNEGSKA (reference sequence). The CDR3 contains 14 residues. Trimming took off 5 bases at V and 9 bases at J, with 20 bases between the two ends. CDR3 DNA: TGCAGTGCTCTTACCGGGAATTCAGGGACTGAGCAGTTCTTC. Translating gives CSALTGNSGTEQFF.

V gene TRBV20-1 combines with J gene TRBJ2-5; D gene uncertain. The J call is uncertain, as TRBJ2-7 better fits the DNA end. In germline, CDR1 is DFQATT, CDR2 SNEGSKA (reference sequence). The CDR3 loop spans 10 amino acids. CDR3 DNA sequence: TGCAGTGCTGTGGAATACGAGCAGTACTTC. It yields the protein CSAVEYEQYF.

This chain joins TRBV24-1 and TRBJ1-1; D call uncertain. Germline values: CDR1 KGHDR, CDR2 SFDVKD. With 0 bases removed from V and 0 bases from J, the gap between germline ends came to 7 bases. The CDR3 runs to 15 residues. The CDR3 loop reads CATSDLPRLNTEAFF. In DNA, the CDR3 is TGTGCCACCAGTGATTTGCCCCGATTGAACACTGAAGCTTTCTTT.

With respect to this clonotype: A junction boundary mismatches the germline segment, possibly from a read error. The chain recombines TRBV7-2 with TRBJ2-7; 9 nucleotides line up with TRBD1. CDR1 is SGHTA, CDR2 FQGNSA, per germline. The CDR3 contains 15 residues. The CDR3 spells CANSFTGGNSYEQYF. The CDR3, as DNA: TGTGCCAACAGCTTTACAGGGGGCAACTCCTACGAGCAGTACTTC. Filled out from reference TRBV7-2 and TRBJ2-7, the complete variable domain reads GAGVSQSPSNKVTEKGKDVELRCDPISGHTALYWYRQSLGQGLEFLIYFQGNSAPDKSGLPSDRFSAERTGGSVSTLTIQRTQQEDSAVYLCANSFTGGNSYEQYFGPGTRLTVT.

J is TRBJ2-1 and V is TRBV10-3; perhaps TRBD1 as D (5 bases). Germline loops: CDR1 ENHRY, CDR2 SYGVKD. Trimming shortened V by 6 bases and J by 5 bases, and 11 bases separated the two germline ends. This CDR3 has 13 amino acids. The CDR3 coding sequence is TGTGCCATCAGGGCCAGGGAAAACAATGAGCAGTTCTTC. This encodes CAIRARENNEQFF.

The chain joins TRBV4-1 to TRBJ1-1; D perhaps matches TRBD1 (5 bases). V lost 3 bases to trimming and J lost 10 bases, with 12 bases between them. The germline CDR1 and CDR2 sequences are MGHRA and YSYEKL. There are 12 residues in the CDR3. The CDR3 reads CASSQGTIGAFF. DNA of the CDR3: TGCGCCAGCAGCCAGGGGACGATTGGAGCTTTCTTT.

This clonotype has more than one count but fewer than ten. The CDR3 DNA is TGCGCCAGCAGCAATAATAGGGCGGCCTACAATGAGCAGTTCTTC. It specifies CASSNNRAAYNEQFF. The V and J genes are TRBV4-3 and TRBJ2-1; D is unresolved. CDR3 length: 15 amino acids. CDR1 is LGHNA, CDR2 YSLEER, per germline. Trimming cost V 5 bases and J 2 bases, with 13 bases left between them.

The gene calls are TRBV7-2 and TRBJ2-1, with D tentatively TRBD1 or TRBD2 (5 bases each). This CDR3 comprises 15 residues. Trimming took 5 bases from V and 2 from J, leaving 13 bases between them. Germline assignment: CDR1 SGHTA and CDR2 FQGNSA. As DNA, the CDR3 is TGTGCCAGCAGCGCGAGGGGACCTACCTACAATGAGCAGTTCTTC. It encodes CASSARGPTYNEQFF.

This clonotype turned up a few times. This chain connects TRBV7-9 to TRBJ2-1; D is uncertain. V lost 1 base and J 5 bases, leaving 18 bases between the germline ends. CDR1 is SEHNR and CDR2 is FQNEAQ in the germline V gene (reference sequence). The CDR3 loop spans 17 amino acids. DNA of the CDR3: TGTGCCAGCAGCTTAGACTACGCAGTAATAAGACACAATGAGCAGTTCTTC. Translating gives CASSLDYAVIRHNEQFF.

This clonotype has only a few counts. The CDR3 DNA reads as TGTGCCAGCAGTTTATGGACTCCACATCAAGATACGCAGTATTTT. Translating it yields CASSLWTPHQDTQYF. This chain connects TRBV12-3 or TRBV12-4 to TRBJ2-3, with D tentatively TRBD2 (5 bases). Trimming cost V 2 bases and J 5 bases, with 14 bases left between them. This CDR3 is built from 15 residues.